In its sample, the clone carrying this TCR beta chain was seen many times. Germline CDR1 and CDR2: MNHEY and SVGAGI. Trimming removed 0 bases from V and 3 bases from J, with 8 bases in between. The CDR3 totals 14 residues. The data belong to a study of T cells in Graves' hyperthyroidism and ophthalmopathy. Researchers took RNA transcripts and amplified the TCR beta CDR3 regions from them. A set of HTBI primers served as the primers for a first-round RT-PCR of the TCR CDR3. One entry per CDR3 protein, called by TCRdb with MiXCR from the multiplex PCR reads. The table has approximately 400,000 distinct CDR3 sequences, approximately 15% seen once.

The sample consisted of blood. The rearrangement links TRBV6-5 to TRBJ1-1; D not certain. The clonotype originates from a woman in her sixties with Graves' hyperthyroidism. CDR3 in DNA: TGTGCCAGCAGTTACTCCGACATGGACACTGAAGCTTTCTTT. As protein: CASSYSDMDTEAFF.